Listed below are T cell receptor beta chains from one sample, sequenced in a study of blood T cell repertoires in COVID-19. Libraries were prepared by immunoSEQ multiplex PCR; TCRdb keeps only in-frame clonotypes and omits some of them. The sample includes more than 75,000 clones, around 80% of them seen just once. Input material: peripheral blood. All receptors come from a woman of 80 years or more with active or convalescent COVID-19. Each CDR3 is given without its conserved first and last residue. A D gene is named only where the DNA matches it firmly.

j_call	v_call	d_call	cdr3_aa
TRBJ2-6	TRBV7-9	NA	AGGASGANVLT
TRBJ1-2	TRBV28	TRBD1	ASSSTGQLGYGYT
TRBJ2-1	TRBV5-1	NA	ASSPDPQYNEQF
TRBJ2-1	TRBV2	NA	ASSLFSGGLYNEQF
TRBJ1-4	TRBV7-9	NA	ASSLDSAGQDEKLF
TRBJ2-7	TRBV24-1	NA	ATSDRRESFYEQY
TRBJ1-4	TRBV19	NA	ASSSQRHSNEKLF
TRBJ2-7	TRBV18	TRBD2	ASSPSLHSGSPYEQY
TRBJ1-1	TRBV3-1/TRBV3-2	NA	ASSQMRGLNTEAF
TRBJ1-5	TRBV5-5	TRBD1	ASSFAPGQGNQPQH
TRBJ2-3	TRBV7-2	NA	ASGHFTSTDTQY
TRBJ2-3	TRBV27	TRBD2	ASSYRSGTSAKGTDTQY
TRBJ2-7	TRBV27	TRBD2	ASEGAGGSFRVQY
TRBJ2-2	TRBV4-1	NA	ASSQLAQNTGELF
TRBJ2-1	TRBV6-2/TRBV6-3	TRBD2	ASSYSASGGYNEQF
TRBJ1-3	TRBV6-5	NA	ASRWESRTGNTIY
TRBJ1-4	TRBV19	NA	ASSIGQTINEKLF
TRBJ2-5	TRBV5-1	TRBD1	ASSAGQGRETQY
TRBJ2-1	TRBV7-2	TRBD1	ASSLRHGDSLYNEQF
TRBJ2-1	TRBV7-8	NA	ASSFSSGRGEQF
TRBJ1-6	TRBV19	TRBD1	ASSTYRGSGSPLH
TRBJ2-1	TRBV28	TRBD2	ASTGGTSGRVEQF
TRBJ2-1	TRBV11-1	NA	ASSLVDSYNEQF
TRBJ2-7	TRBV28	TRBD2	ASSSQLGEGYEQY
TRBJ2-5	TRBV19	TRBD1	ASSARTGETQY
TRBJ1-3	TRBV14	NA	ASTSTVSGNTIY
TRBJ2-7	TRBV19	TRBD2	ASSKGLAGDSYEQY
TRBJ2-2	TRBV4-2	NA	ASSLNTGELF
TRBJ2-7	TRBV4-2	TRBD1	ASSQSLGGYDEQY
TRBJ2-3	TRBV5-5	TRBD1	ASSFNPQGAPDTQY
TRBJ1-3	TRBV6-5	TRBD1	ASRGTGGGNTIY
TRBJ1-3	TRBV9	NA	ASSSAGTTGNTIY
TRBJ2-3	TRBV7-9	NA	ASRQSTDTQY
TRBJ1-1	TRBV11-2	NA	ASSLGQYTEAF
TRBJ1-3	TRBV11-2	NA	ASSLEGRQISGNTIY
TRBJ2-5	TRBV29-1	NA	SVARGSEETQY
TRBJ2-2	TRBV2	NA	ASMTVGELF
TRBJ1-5	TRBV30	NA	AWSAGGGGQPQH
TRBJ2-1	TRBV28	NA	ASSLITGYYNEQF
TRBJ2-3	TRBV5-6	TRBD2	ASSLVVGGMDTQY
TRBJ1-5	TRBV9	TRBD1	ASSLTGDNQPQH
TRBJ1-3	TRBV21-1	NA	ASRLSNTIY
TRBJ1-5	TRBV28	NA	ASKGNSNQPQH
TRBJ1-1	TRBV4-3	NA	ASSQAPQGPTEAF
TRBJ1-2	TRBV7-2	NA	ASSQVQENYGYT
TRBJ2-1	TRBV7-2	TRBD2	ASSLLAGSSYNEQF
TRBJ2-2	TRBV7-8	TRBD1	ASSSSGTGIGELF
TRBJ1-2	TRBV9	TRBD1	ASSTDRGHGYT
TRBJ2-2	TRBV2	NA	ASSLRSNTGELF
TRBJ2-4	TRBV21-1	NA	ASSKGRAKNIQY
TRBJ1-2	TRBV5-8	NA	ASSPNNYGYT
TRBJ2-6	TRBV28	TRBD1	ASSSGATGAGANVLT
TRBJ2-7	TRBV10-3	TRBD1	AISGGGQGDDEQY